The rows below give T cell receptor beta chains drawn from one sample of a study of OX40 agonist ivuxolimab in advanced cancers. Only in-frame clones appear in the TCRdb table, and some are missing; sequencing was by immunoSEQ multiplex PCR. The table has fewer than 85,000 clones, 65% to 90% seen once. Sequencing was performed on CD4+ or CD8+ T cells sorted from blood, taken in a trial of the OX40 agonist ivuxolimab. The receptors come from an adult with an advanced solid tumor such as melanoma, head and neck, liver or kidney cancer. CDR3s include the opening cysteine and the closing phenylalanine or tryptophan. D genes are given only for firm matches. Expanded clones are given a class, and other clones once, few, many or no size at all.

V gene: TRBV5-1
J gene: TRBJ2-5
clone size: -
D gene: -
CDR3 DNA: TGCGCCAGCTGGGGTACGGTTCAAGAGACCCAGTACTTC
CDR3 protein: CASWGTVQETQYF

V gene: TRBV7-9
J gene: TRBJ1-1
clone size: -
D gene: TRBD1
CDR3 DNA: TGTGCCAGCAGCTCTACAGGGGCGGGAACTGAAGCTTTCTTT
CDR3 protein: CASSSTGAGTEAFF

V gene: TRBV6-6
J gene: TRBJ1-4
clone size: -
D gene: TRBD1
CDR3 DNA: TGTGCCAGCAGTTACTCCGGGACAGAAAATGAAAAACTGTTTTTT
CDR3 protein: CASSYSGTENEKLFF

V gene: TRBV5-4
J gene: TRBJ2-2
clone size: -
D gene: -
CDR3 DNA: TGTGCCAGCAGCTTGCTGCCAGCCGGGGAGCTGTTTTTT
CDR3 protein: CASSLLPAGELFF

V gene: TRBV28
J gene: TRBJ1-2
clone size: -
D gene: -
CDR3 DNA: TGTGCCAGCAATCTGATTAACTATGGCTACACCTTC
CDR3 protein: CASNLINYGYTF

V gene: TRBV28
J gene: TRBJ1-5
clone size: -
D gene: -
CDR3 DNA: TGTGCCAGCAGTTTAGGTAGGGTCGGGATTCAGCCCCAGCATTTT
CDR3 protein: CASSLGRVGIQPQHF

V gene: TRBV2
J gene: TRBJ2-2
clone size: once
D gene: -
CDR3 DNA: TGTGCCAGCAGTGAGAAGGGGGCAGCGGGCACCGGGGAGCTGTTTTTT
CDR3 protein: CASSEKGAAGTGELFF

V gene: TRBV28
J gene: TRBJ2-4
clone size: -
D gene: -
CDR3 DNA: TGTGCCAGCGGAGGCCTTCTAGCCAAAAACATTCAGTACTTC
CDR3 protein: CASGGLLAKNIQYF

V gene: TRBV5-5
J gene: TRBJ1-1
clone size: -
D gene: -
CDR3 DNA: TGTGCCAGCAGCTTGGCTAGAATTGGCAGGATCATGAACACTGAAGCTTTCTTT
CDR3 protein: CASSLARIGRIMNTEAFF

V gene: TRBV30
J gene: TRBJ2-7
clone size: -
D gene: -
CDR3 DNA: TGTGCCTGGGCAGGGGTCTCCTACGAGCAGTACTTC
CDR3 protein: CAWAGVSYEQYF

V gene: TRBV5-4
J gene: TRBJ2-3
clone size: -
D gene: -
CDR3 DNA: TGTGCCAGCAACGAGGGGGCGGGAAACACAGATACGCAGTATTTT
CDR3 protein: CASNEGAGNTDTQYF

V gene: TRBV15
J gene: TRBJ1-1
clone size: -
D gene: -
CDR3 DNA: TGTGCCACCAGCAGAGAGGGCAGGAGGGCTTTCTTT
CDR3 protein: CATSREGRRAFF

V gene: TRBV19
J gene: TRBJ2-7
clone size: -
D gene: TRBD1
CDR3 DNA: TGTGCCAGTAGTACACAGGGGAAGCAGTACTTC
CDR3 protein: CASSTQGKQYF

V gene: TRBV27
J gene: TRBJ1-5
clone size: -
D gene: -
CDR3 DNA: TGTGCCAGCAGGCAAATTGGGGCGGTTGGGGATCAGCCCCAGCATTTT
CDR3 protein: CASRQIGAVGDQPQHF

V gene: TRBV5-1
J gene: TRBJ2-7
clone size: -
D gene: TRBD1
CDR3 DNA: TGCGCCAGCAGCTTGGTGGGGTCCCAGGGGGCGGACGAGCAGTACTTC
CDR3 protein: CASSLVGSQGADEQYF

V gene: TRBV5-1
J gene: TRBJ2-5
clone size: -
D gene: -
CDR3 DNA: TGCGCCAGCAGCCTTTACGGGGAGACCCAGTACTTC
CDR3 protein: CASSLYGETQYF

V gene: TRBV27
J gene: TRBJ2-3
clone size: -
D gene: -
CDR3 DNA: TGTGCCAGCAGTTTAGGAGTGCGGGTTCCAGGCACAGATACGCAGTATTTT
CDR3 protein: CASSLGVRVPGTDTQYF

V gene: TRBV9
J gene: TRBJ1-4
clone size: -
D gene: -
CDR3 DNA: TGTGCCAGCAGCGGTAGGGGGGGTAATGAAAAACTGTTTTTT
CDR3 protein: CASSGRGGNEKLFF

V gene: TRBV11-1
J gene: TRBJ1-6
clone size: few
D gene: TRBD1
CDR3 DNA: TGTGCCAGCAGCCTTCTACAGGGGAATTCACCCCTCCACTTT
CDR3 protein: CASSLLQGNSPLHF

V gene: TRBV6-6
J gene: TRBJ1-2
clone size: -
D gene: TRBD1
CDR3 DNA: TGTGCCAGCAGTTACGGTACAGGGGATAACTATGGCTACACCTTC
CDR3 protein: CASSYGTGDNYGYTF

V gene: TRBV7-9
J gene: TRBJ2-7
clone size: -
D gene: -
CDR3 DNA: TGTGCCAGCCGGGCCTCCACCTACGAGCAGTACTTC
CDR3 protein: CASRASTYEQYF

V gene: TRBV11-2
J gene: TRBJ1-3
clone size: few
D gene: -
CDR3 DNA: TGTGCCAGCAGCTCGGGGTTTGGAAACACCATATATTTT
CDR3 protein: CASSSGFGNTIYF

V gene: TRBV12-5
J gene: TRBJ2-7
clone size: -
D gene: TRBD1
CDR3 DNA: TGTGCTAGTGGTTCGGGGGACAGGGAGTACGAGCAGTACTTC
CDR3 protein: CASGSGDREYEQYF

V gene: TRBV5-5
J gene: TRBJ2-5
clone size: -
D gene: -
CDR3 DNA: TGTGCCAGCAGCCGGTACCAAGAGACCCAGTACTTC
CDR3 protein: CASSRYQETQYF

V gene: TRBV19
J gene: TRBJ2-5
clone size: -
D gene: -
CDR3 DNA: TGTGCCAGTAGTATCACGGGCAGGGAAGAGACCCAGTACTTC
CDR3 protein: CASSITGREETQYF

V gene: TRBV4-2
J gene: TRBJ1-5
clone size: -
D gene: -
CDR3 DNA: TGTGCCAGCAGCCCCACAAGTTATAGCAATCAGCCCCAGCATTTT
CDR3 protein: CASSPTSYSNQPQHF

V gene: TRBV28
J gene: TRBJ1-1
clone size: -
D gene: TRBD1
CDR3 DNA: TGTGCCAGCAGCCGACAGGGAAACACTGAAGCTTTCTTT
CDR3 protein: CASSRQGNTEAFF

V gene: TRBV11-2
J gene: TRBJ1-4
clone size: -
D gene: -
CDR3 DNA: TGTGCCAGCAGCTTAGTATGGGGTGGGCCTGCAACTAATGAAAAACTGTTTTTT
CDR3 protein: CASSLVWGGPATNEKLFF

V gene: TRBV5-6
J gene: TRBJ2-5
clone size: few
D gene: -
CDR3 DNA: TGTGCCAGCAGCGTAGACCCTGGTGAGACCCAGTACTTC
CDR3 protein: CASSVDPGETQYF

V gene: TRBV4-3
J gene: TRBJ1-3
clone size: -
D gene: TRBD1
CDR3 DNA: TGCGCCAGCAGCCAAGGAGGGACAGCTGGAAACACCATATATTTT
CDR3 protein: CASSQGGTAGNTIYF

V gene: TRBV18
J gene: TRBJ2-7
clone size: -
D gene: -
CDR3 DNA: TGTGCCAGCTCACACGGAGGCCCCAACGAGCAGTACTTC
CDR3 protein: CASSHGGPNEQYF

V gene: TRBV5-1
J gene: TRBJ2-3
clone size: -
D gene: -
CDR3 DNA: TGCGCCAGCAGCCCTGACGGACGGGGGGATACGCAGTATTTT
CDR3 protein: CASSPDGRGDTQYF

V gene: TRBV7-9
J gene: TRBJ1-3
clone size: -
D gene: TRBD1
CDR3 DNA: TGTGCCAGCAGCCTCGGGACAGGGGCTTCTGGAAACACCATATATTTT
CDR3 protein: CASSLGTGASGNTIYF

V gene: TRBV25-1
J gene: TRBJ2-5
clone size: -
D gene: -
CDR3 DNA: TGTGCCAGCAGTGGTTCCACCCGGACCCAGTACTTC
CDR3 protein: CASSGSTRTQYF

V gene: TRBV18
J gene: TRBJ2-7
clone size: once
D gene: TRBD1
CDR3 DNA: TGTGCCAGCTCACCGTGGGACAGGGGGTCCTACGAGCAGTACTTC
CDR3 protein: CASSPWDRGSYEQYF

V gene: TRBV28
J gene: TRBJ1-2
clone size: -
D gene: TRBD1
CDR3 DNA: TGTGCCATCAGACAGGGGGCCGGCTATGGCTACACCTTC
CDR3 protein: CAIRQGAGYGYTF

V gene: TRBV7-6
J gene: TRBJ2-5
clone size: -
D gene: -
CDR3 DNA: TGTGCCAGCAGCTTAGCTATCCAAGAGACCCAGTACTTC
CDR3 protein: CASSLAIQETQYF

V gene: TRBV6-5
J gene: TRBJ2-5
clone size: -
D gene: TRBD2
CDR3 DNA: TGTGCCAGCAGTTACTCGACTAGCGGGGGGGAGACCCAGTACTTC
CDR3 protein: CASSYSTSGGETQYF

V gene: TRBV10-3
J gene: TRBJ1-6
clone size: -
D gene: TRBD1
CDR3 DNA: TGTGCCATCAGGCCTGGACAGGAAGGTTCACCCCTCCACTTT
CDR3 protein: CAIRPGQEGSPLHF

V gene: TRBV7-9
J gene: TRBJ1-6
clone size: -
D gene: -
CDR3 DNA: TGTGCCAGCAGGCGCTCTAGGGAGTTAAATTCACCCCTCCACTTT
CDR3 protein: CASRRSRELNSPLHF

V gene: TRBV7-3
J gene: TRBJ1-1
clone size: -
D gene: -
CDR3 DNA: TGTGCCAGCAGCTTAACTGGGGTATCCAAGGCTTTCTTT
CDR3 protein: CASSLTGVSKAFF

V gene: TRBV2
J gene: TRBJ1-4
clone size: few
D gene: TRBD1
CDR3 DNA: TGTGCCAGCAGCGCCGGGACAGGGGGCGAAAAACTGTTTTTT
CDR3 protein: CASSAGTGGEKLFF

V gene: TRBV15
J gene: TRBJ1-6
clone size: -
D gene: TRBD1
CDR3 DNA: TGTGCCACCAGCTACGGACAGGATAATTCACCCCTCCACTTT
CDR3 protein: CATSYGQDNSPLHF

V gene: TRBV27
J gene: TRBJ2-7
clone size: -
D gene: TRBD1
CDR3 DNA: TGTGCCAGCAGTTTAAGCGCGACAGGGGGATCCTACGAGCAGTACTTC
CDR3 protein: CASSLSATGGSYEQYF

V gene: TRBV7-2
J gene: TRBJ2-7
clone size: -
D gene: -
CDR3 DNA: TGTGCCAGCAGCTCCGGGAGGGGTGGACAGGGTTACGAGCAGTACTTC
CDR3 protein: CASSSGRGGQGYEQYF

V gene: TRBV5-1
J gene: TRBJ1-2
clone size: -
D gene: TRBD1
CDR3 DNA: TGCGCCAGCAGCGCGGGACAGGGGTGGTCTAACTATGGCTACACCTTC
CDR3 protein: CASSAGQGWSNYGYTF

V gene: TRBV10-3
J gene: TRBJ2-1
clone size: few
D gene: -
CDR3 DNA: TGTGCCTCCACGGCCGCCTACAATGAGCAGTTCTTC
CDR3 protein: CASTAAYNEQFF

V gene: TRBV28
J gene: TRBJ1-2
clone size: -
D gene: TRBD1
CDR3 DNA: TGTGCCAGCAGTTTCCGGGACAGGAACTATGGCTACACCTTC
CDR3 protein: CASSFRDRNYGYTF

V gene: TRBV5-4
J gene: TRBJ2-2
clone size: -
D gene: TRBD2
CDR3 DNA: TGTGCCAGCAGCCCATACGCTGGGGGGGGCACCGGGGAGCTGTTTTTT
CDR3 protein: CASSPYAGGGTGELFF

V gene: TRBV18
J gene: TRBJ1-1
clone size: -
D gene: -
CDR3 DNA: TGTGCCAGCTCACCACAGGGTGGATTCACTGAAGCTTTCTTT
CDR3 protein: CASSPQGGFTEAFF

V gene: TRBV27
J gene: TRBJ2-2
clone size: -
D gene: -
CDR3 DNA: TGTGCCAGCCGGCGACAGGGAGGCACCGGGGAGCTGTTTTTT
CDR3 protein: CASRRQGGTGELFF

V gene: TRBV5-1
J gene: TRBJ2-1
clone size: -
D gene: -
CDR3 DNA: TGCGCCAGCAGCTTGGTAGGGGTTATCTACAATGAGCAGTTCTTC
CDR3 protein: CASSLVGVIYNEQFF

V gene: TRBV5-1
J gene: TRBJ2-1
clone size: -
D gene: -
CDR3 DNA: TGCGCCAGCAGCTTGGAGAGGGCCCCCAATGAGCAGTTCTTC
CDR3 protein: CASSLERAPNEQFF

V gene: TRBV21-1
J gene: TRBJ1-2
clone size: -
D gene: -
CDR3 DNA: TGTGCCACCGAGCCCTTACGGGGTCGATATGGCTACACCTTC
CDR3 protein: CATEPLRGRYGYTF